This record looks at one TCR beta chain sequence and its context. The sample originates from a study of T cells in Graves' hyperthyroidism and ophthalmopathy. The CDR3 contains 15 residues. The V gene's germline CDR1 is SGHNT and CDR2 YENEEA. V was trimmed by 7 bases and J by 0 bases, leaving 16 bases between them. From RNA transcripts, TCR beta CDR3 regions were amplified. Initially, a first-round RT-PCR of the TCR CDR3 employed the HTBI primer set. MiXCR, run by TCRdb on the multiplex PCR reads, gives a single entry per CDR3 protein. Here the sample spans 200,000 or so distinct CDR3 sequences, 17% being singletons.

The source material was blood. This clonotype originated in a woman between 45 and 65 years old with Graves' hyperthyroidism. V gene TRBV11-3 combines with J gene TRBJ2-7, with D perhaps matching TRBD2 (6 bases). The CDR3 DNA is TGTGCCAGCACCAACCCGGTCGGGGGCTCCTACGAGCAGTACTTC. As protein: CASTNPVGGSYEQYF.